This T cell receptor (beta chain) was captured by sequencing in a study of cytomegalovirus exposure and HLA in healthy donors. Study background: Earlier findings included 100 million to 130 million unique TCR beta sequences obtained from roughly 200 million T cells. Clustering assigned 81% of the approximately 400 genotyped donors to the Caucasian-associated ancestry cluster.

The study ran its PCR with 60 Vbeta and 13 Jbeta primers. Produced via immunoSEQ multiplex PCR; TCRdb's table is partial and in-frame only. Seen here are 100,000 or so clones, less than 85% observed once, and the top ten hold 4% to 5.5%. V shed 2 bases and J 3 bases; nucleotides not matched to a gene: 6. CDR1 and CDR2 (germline): MRHNA, SNTAGT. This CDR3 spans 16 amino acids. Source material: PBMCs. The clonotype was recovered from a man aged 30 to 45 in good health and CMV-seropositive. The chain uses TRBV6-4 and TRBJ2-3, with 9 bases lining up with TRBD2. CDR3 DNA: TGTGCCAGCAGTGACGGGCGGGGGGGCCGAACAGATACGCAGTATTTT. Translated: CASSDGRGGRTDTQYF.